Listed below are T cell receptor beta chains from one sample, sequenced in a study of OX40 agonist ivuxolimab in advanced cancers. The repertoire was sequenced with immunoSEQ multiplex PCR; TCRdb's copy has only in-frame clones and lacks some. The data contain nearly 110,000 clones, around nine tenths of them singletons. The specimen comprised CD4+ or CD8+ T cells sorted from blood, sampled in a trial of the OX40 agonist ivuxolimab. Receptors were obtained from an adult with an advanced solid tumor such as melanoma, head and neck, liver or kidney cancer. Each CDR3 is given with its conserved first and last residue. The D gene is left open where the match is weak. A clone size is listed for some rows: how often the clone was seen (once, few, many), or a class if it is expanded.

v_gene: TRBV7-9
abundance: -
j_gene: TRBJ2-3
d_gene: TRBD1
CDR3aa: CASSLGQGPDTQYF
CDR3nt: TGTGCCAGCAGCTTAGGACAGGGCCCAGATACGCAGTATTTT

v_gene: TRBV11-2
abundance: few
j_gene: TRBJ2-2
d_gene: -
CDR3aa: CASSPLRGRGELFF
CDR3nt: TGTGCCAGCAGCCCCTTACGGGGGCGGGGGGAGCTGTTTTTT

v_gene: TRBV9
abundance: -
j_gene: TRBJ2-3
d_gene: TRBD2
CDR3aa: CASSDQLTSGGASDTQYF
CDR3nt: TGTGCCAGCAGCGACCAACTTACTAGCGGGGGGGCCTCGGATACGCAGTATTTT

v_gene: TRBV2
abundance: -
j_gene: TRBJ2-5
d_gene: TRBD2
CDR3aa: CASSEATGGQKETQYF
CDR3nt: TGTGCCAGCAGTGAAGCGACGGGGGGGCAGAAGGAGACCCAGTACTTC

v_gene: TRBV7-2
abundance: -
j_gene: TRBJ2-3
d_gene: -
CDR3aa: CASSLGPGDTQYF
CDR3nt: TGTGCCAGCAGCTTAGGACCTGGGGATACGCAGTATTTT

v_gene: TRBV11-2
abundance: -
j_gene: TRBJ2-5
d_gene: -
CDR3aa: CASSWGDGPWETQYF
CDR3nt: TGTGCCAGCAGCTGGGGGGACGGACCGTGGGAGACCCAGTACTTC

v_gene: TRBV7-9
abundance: -
j_gene: TRBJ1-6
d_gene: -
CDR3aa: CASSLDINSPLHF
CDR3nt: TGTGCCAGCAGCTTGGATATTAATTCACCCCTCCACTTT

v_gene: TRBV19
abundance: -
j_gene: TRBJ2-1
d_gene: TRBD2
CDR3aa: CASSELSGGANEQFF
CDR3nt: TGTGCCAGTAGTGAGCTCAGCGGGGGGGCCAATGAGCAGTTCTTC

v_gene: TRBV5-8
abundance: once
j_gene: TRBJ2-6
d_gene: TRBD1
CDR3aa: CASSSTGAGANVLTF
CDR3nt: TGTGCCAGCAGCTCAACAGGGGCTGGGGCCAACGTCCTGACTTTC

v_gene: TRBV7-9
abundance: -
j_gene: TRBJ1-3
d_gene: -
CDR3aa: CASSRSVSSGNTIYF
CDR3nt: TGTGCCAGCAGTAGGAGTGTCAGCTCTGGAAACACCATATATTTT

v_gene: TRBV6-6
abundance: -
j_gene: TRBJ1-5
d_gene: -
CDR3aa: CASSYSAASNQPQHF
CDR3nt: TGTGCCAGCAGTTACTCGGCCGCTAGCAATCAGCCCCAGCATTTT

v_gene: TRBV6-1
abundance: -
j_gene: TRBJ2-7
d_gene: TRBD2
CDR3aa: CASRTSGGLEQYF
CDR3nt: TGTGCCAGCAGGACTAGCGGGGGGTTGGAGCAGTACTTC

v_gene: TRBV6-1
abundance: -
j_gene: TRBJ2-7
d_gene: TRBD1
CDR3aa: CASSEGTGGRSYEQYF
CDR3nt: TGTGCCAGCAGTGAAGGGACAGGGGGCAGGTCCTACGAGCAGTACTTC

v_gene: TRBV30
abundance: -
j_gene: TRBJ2-1
d_gene: TRBD2
CDR3aa: CAWKRAGLASYNEQFF
CDR3nt: TGTGCCTGGAAGAGGGCGGGACTAGCCTCCTACAATGAGCAGTTCTTC

v_gene: TRBV28
abundance: once
j_gene: TRBJ2-1
d_gene: TRBD2
CDR3aa: CASSGRGRNEQFF
CDR3nt: TGTGCCAGCAGTGGGCGGGGGAGGAATGAGCAGTTCTTC

v_gene: TRBV7-2
abundance: few
j_gene: TRBJ2-6
d_gene: -
CDR3aa: CASSLQLTNVLTF
CDR3nt: TGTGCCAGCAGCTTACAGTTGACCAACGTCCTGACTTTC

v_gene: TRBV9
abundance: -
j_gene: TRBJ2-2
d_gene: -
CDR3aa: CASSVAGLATGELFF
CDR3nt: TGTGCCAGCAGCGTAGCTGGACTGGCCACCGGGGAGCTGTTTTTT

v_gene: TRBV11-2
abundance: -
j_gene: TRBJ2-5
d_gene: TRBD2
CDR3aa: CASSLTPYGRGQETQYF
CDR3nt: TGTGCCAGCAGCTTGACCCCTTACGGGAGGGGTCAAGAGACCCAGTACTTC

v_gene: TRBV9
abundance: -
j_gene: TRBJ1-2
d_gene: -
CDR3aa: CASSASGWSDYGYTF
CDR3nt: TGTGCCAGCAGCGCGTCGGGGTGGTCAGACTATGGCTACACCTTC

v_gene: TRBV19
abundance: once
j_gene: TRBJ1-1
d_gene: -
CDR3aa: CASSIGQFNTEAFF
CDR3nt: TGTGCCAGTAGTATCGGACAGTTCAACACTGAAGCTTTCTTT

v_gene: TRBV5-8
abundance: -
j_gene: TRBJ1-6
d_gene: TRBD1
CDR3aa: CASSFGPDRVRSPLHF
CDR3nt: TGTGCCAGCAGCTTTGGTCCGGACAGGGTTCGTTCACCCCTCCACTTT

v_gene: TRBV7-9
abundance: once
j_gene: TRBJ1-4
d_gene: TRBD1
CDR3aa: CASSLEGTVNNEKLFF
CDR3nt: TGTGCCAGCAGCTTGGAAGGGACAGTTAATAATGAAAAACTGTTTTTT

v_gene: TRBV11-1
abundance: -
j_gene: TRBJ2-2
d_gene: -
CDR3aa: CASRKEGGTGELFF
CDR3nt: TGTGCCAGCAGGAAAGAAGGGGGGACCGGGGAGCTGTTTTTT

v_gene: TRBV5-1
abundance: -
j_gene: TRBJ2-7
d_gene: TRBD2
CDR3aa: CASSPGGQGGIEQYF
CDR3nt: TGCGCCAGCAGCCCGGGAGGGCAGGGTGGTATCGAGCAGTACTTC

v_gene: TRBV19
abundance: -
j_gene: TRBJ2-7
d_gene: TRBD1
CDR3aa: CASSSGTGNYEQYF
CDR3nt: TGTGCCAGTAGTTCAGGGACAGGGAACTACGAGCAGTACTTC

v_gene: TRBV2
abundance: -
j_gene: TRBJ2-7
d_gene: TRBD1
CDR3aa: CAGTGGTYEQYF
CDR3nt: TGTGCTGGAACAGGGGGAACCTACGAGCAGTACTTC

v_gene: TRBV5-1
abundance: few
j_gene: TRBJ1-6
d_gene: -
CDR3aa: CASRTTADSNSPLHF
CDR3nt: TGCGCCAGCAGAACTACCGCGGACAGCAATTCACCCCTCCACTTT

v_gene: TRBV6-5
abundance: few
j_gene: TRBJ1-4
d_gene: -
CDR3aa: CASSYGGRQHEKLFF
CDR3nt: TGTGCCAGCAGTTACGGGGGCAGGCAACATGAAAAACTGTTTTTT

v_gene: TRBV5-4
abundance: -
j_gene: TRBJ2-2
d_gene: TRBD1
CDR3aa: CASSRNRGLDTGELFF
CDR3nt: TGTGCCAGCAGCCGCAACAGGGGGCTGGACACCGGGGAGCTGTTTTTT

v_gene: TRBV25-1
abundance: once
j_gene: TRBJ2-2
d_gene: -
CDR3aa: CASSEFGWKNTGELFF
CDR3nt: TGTGCCAGCAGTGAATTCGGGTGGAAAAACACCGGGGAGCTGTTTTTT

v_gene: TRBV6-5
abundance: -
j_gene: TRBJ1-6
d_gene: -
CDR3aa: CASCAGTPLHF
CDR3nt: TGTGCCAGCTGCGCTGGAACACCCCTCCACTTT

v_gene: TRBV30
abundance: -
j_gene: TRBJ2-2
d_gene: -
CDR3aa: CAWTQEWVSNTGELFF
CDR3nt: TGTGCCTGGACCCAGGAGTGGGTATCGAACACCGGGGAGCTGTTTTTT

v_gene: TRBV6-6
abundance: -
j_gene: TRBJ1-2
d_gene: -
CDR3aa: CASSFRPREGYTF
CDR3nt: TGTGCCAGCAGTTTCCGCCCCAGGGAGGGCTACACCTTC

v_gene: TRBV29-1
abundance: -
j_gene: TRBJ1-2
d_gene: TRBD1
CDR3aa: CSAGQGLDYGYTF
CDR3nt: TGCAGCGCCGGACAGGGGTTGGACTATGGCTACACCTTC

v_gene: TRBV7-2
abundance: -
j_gene: TRBJ2-3
d_gene: -
CDR3aa: CASSFTSSETDTQYF
CDR3nt: TGTGCCAGCAGCTTTACTAGCAGTGAGACAGATACGCAGTATTTT

v_gene: TRBV11-1
abundance: -
j_gene: TRBJ2-3
d_gene: -
CDR3aa: CASSLSQADTQYF
CDR3nt: TGTGCCAGCAGCTTATCCCAGGCAGATACGCAGTATTTT

v_gene: TRBV28
abundance: few
j_gene: TRBJ1-5
d_gene: TRBD1
CDR3aa: CASGPGQGAQPQHF
CDR3nt: TGTGCCAGCGGTCCGGGACAGGGAGCTCAGCCCCAGCATTTT

v_gene: TRBV18
abundance: -
j_gene: TRBJ2-5
d_gene: -
CDR3aa: CASSPQETQYF
CDR3nt: TGTGCCAGCTCACCACAAGAGACCCAGTACTTC

v_gene: TRBV30
abundance: -
j_gene: TRBJ1-2
d_gene: -
CDR3aa: CAWSASGGGGWGYTF
CDR3nt: TGTGCCTGGAGCGCCTCCGGAGGAGGGGGGTGGGGCTACACCTTC

v_gene: TRBV4-3
abundance: -
j_gene: TRBJ1-6
d_gene: TRBD1
CDR3aa: CASSQASQGDSPLHF
CDR3nt: TGCGCCAGCAGCCAAGCGAGTCAGGGGGACTCACCCCTCCACTTT

v_gene: TRBV27
abundance: -
j_gene: TRBJ1-1
d_gene: TRBD1
CDR3aa: CASSPWTGRGTEAFF
CDR3nt: TGTGCCAGCAGTCCTTGGACAGGGAGAGGGACTGAAGCTTTCTTT

v_gene: TRBV7-3
abundance: -
j_gene: TRBJ1-5
d_gene: TRBD1
CDR3aa: CASSLDGTGYQPQHF
CDR3nt: TGTGCCAGCAGCTTAGACGGGACAGGGTATCAGCCCCAGCATTTT

v_gene: TRBV7-9
abundance: -
j_gene: TRBJ1-6
d_gene: -
CDR3aa: CASSFQGPHSPLHF
CDR3nt: TGTGCCAGCAGCTTTCAGGGCCCTCATTCACCCCTCCACTTT

v_gene: TRBV9
abundance: once
j_gene: TRBJ1-2
d_gene: TRBD1
CDR3aa: CASSVMMDRDGYTF
CDR3nt: TGTGCCAGCAGCGTCATGATGGACAGGGATGGCTACACCTTC

v_gene: TRBV5-1
abundance: once
j_gene: TRBJ2-7
d_gene: -
CDR3aa: CASSLAPTTPYEQYF
CDR3nt: TGCGCCAGCAGCTTGGCCCCGACAACCCCCTACGAGCAGTACTTC

v_gene: TRBV6-6
abundance: -
j_gene: TRBJ1-3
d_gene: -
CDR3aa: CASRPPQTLSGNTIYF
CDR3nt: TGTGCCAGCAGGCCCCCCCAGACTCTCTCTGGAAACACCATATATTTT